This T cell receptor beta chain comes out of a study of cytomegalovirus exposure and HLA in healthy donors (TCRdb year 2017). At the level of the whole study: An earlier analysis of under 600 of the donors reported 250 to 350 Gb of sequence data and some 120 million unique TCR beta sequences from about 180 million T cells. About 300 gigabases of sequencing data and tens of millions of unique TCR sequences made up an early release that covered approximately 650 HLA-typed donors. Of the roughly 430 genotyped donors, approximately 83% fell in the genetic ancestry cluster associated with self-reported Caucasian donors. The study was designed to test whether signatures of past pathogen exposure could be identified by cataloging public T cell receptors. The T cell repertoires of 666 subjects were profiled by immunosequencing and related to cytomegalovirus serostatus. Besides the first cohort of roughly 640 subjects, a separate validation cohort made up of 95 to 150 different subjects was used. High-throughput TCR immunosequencing, statistical association of individual TCRs with disease status, and machine learning were combined to predict cytomegalovirus infection status. A later analysis re-examined previously published TCR beta repertoires from 500 to 700 donors and added high-resolution HLA genotyping to investigate patterns of TCR occurrence. Rather than drawing on any new phenotypic data, the later analysis identified candidate immune exposures from TCR beta sequences and the way those sequences occurred across donors. In an earlier analysis of a few hundred of the donors, high-throughput TCR beta sequencing was used to judge whether each TCR beta V gene segment behaved as functional or pseudogenic. Donor age, sex, ethnicity and CMV serostatus were compiled together with the repertoire data. Genome-wide SNP genotypes for about 65% of the 666 donors were used in a later genetic analysis, which treated that subset as a discovery cohort. Every repertoire in the discovery cohort had been generated on one and the same sequencing platform. Both class I and class II loci were covered by HLA typing, at four-digit resolution. Typing coverage varied by locus: roughly 629-640 donors for A, B, C, DRB1 and DQB1; approximately 500 for DQA1; around 570 for DPA1; 400 to 480 for DPB1. Roughly 5 DR-DQ haplotypes were treated as single units for association and clustering because of strong linkage in the cohort. Among approximately 370 genotyped donors of the cohort, an average of around 250,000 unique TCR beta nucleotide sequences was sequenced per donor, of which roughly 17% were non-productive. What the research found in general, with its limitations: A later analysis found that most CMV-associated TCR beta chains appeared HLA-restricted, with HLA associations seemingly driven largely by CMV exposure. Assigning TCR associations to individual alleles was difficult when HLA alleles, especially DR and DQ, strongly co-occurred. The presence/absence analyses assumed that sequencing depth was roughly uniform across donors, and that assumption may not be true. The study listed 150 to 200 TCR beta chains as associated with cytomegalovirus. In vitro tests confirmed that a few of the cytomegalovirus-associated TCR beta chains recognize cytomegalovirus antigens. Across donors, most TCR sequences were observed very rarely, whereas some public TCRs were present in many individuals. In this cohort, only TCR beta chains were sequenced, and detectable features were limited by the absence of alpha or paired-chain data. In a later analysis, HLA-associated TCR beta chains were found to be more clonally expanded and to have lower generation probabilities than equally common non-associated chains. CMV serostatus was the only immune exposure information available for the cohort. HLA typing was unavailable for some donors at each locus, so association tests used only the typed subset. In an earlier analysis of under 600 of the donors, most TCR beta V segments were observed in productive rearrangements about 87% or about 30% of the time, broadly matching IMGT annotations. A cluster of highly shared sequence variants was judged likely to represent a technical artifact of the sequencing pipeline. The earlier analysis of 587 of the donors excluded 15 to 20 rarely observed V segments, including chromosome 9 orphons, because counts were too low. According to the authors, the approach could potentially be generalized to other disease states and immunological phenotypes. According to a later analysis, TCR association rates differed among HLA loci, with DRB1 alleles showing the most associated TCRs and HLA-C alleles showing the fewest. Cytomegalovirus status was reported to be diagnosed by the classifier with high specificity and sensitivity in both the original and validation cohorts. A further reported finding was that TCR beta sequences accurately predicted the HLA-A and HLA-B alleles for most subjects in the first cohort. Some IMGT-functional V segments, including TRBV6-2 and TRBV6-3, could not be distinguished by the 87-base-pair reads and were therefore excluded. According to a later analysis, parvovirus B19, influenza, CMV and Epstein-Barr virus appeared linked to several top co-occurrence clusters. A later genetic analysis reported fewer N-insertions in productive TCRs among donors in an Asian-associated ancestry cluster than the roughly 700-donor mean. V-gene and J-gene trimming of TCR beta chains was associated with a missense DCLRE1C variant in a later genetic analysis, and the association was replicated in an independent cohort. Linkage disequilibrium might explain the correlated functional status among segregating V segments, but an unknown experimental factor could not be ruled out. At a false discovery rate of 0.05, a later analysis linked 16,951 TCR beta sequences to specific HLA alleles.

From its cysteine to its phenylalanine, the CDR3 spans 13 amino acids. The read is trimmed to its CDR3 DNA, 39 bases read in frame from base 1. Trimming takes 4 bases from V and 3 bases from J, and the germline ends sit 9 bases apart. Library generation was performed with the immunoSEQ multiplex PCR assay. For the multiplex PCR, a mixture combining 60 forward primers for TCR Vbeta segments and 13 reverse primers for TCR Jbeta segments was used. Amplification of the CDR3 region of rearranged TCR beta genes was performed with a multiplex PCR assay on genomic DNA. The amplified TCR beta libraries were sequenced on the Illumina HiSeq System as 87-base-pair reads. Concerning the study's data processing: A later analysis counted tens of millions of unique TCR beta chains across the 700 or so repertoires, and around 12 million of these chains were shared by at least two donors. Raw reads were error-corrected and collapsed into unique sequences with a nearest-neighbor algorithm that merged closely related sequences to remove PCR and sequencing errors. V, D and J gene segments were assigned by aligning CDR3 sequences to IMGT reference sequences. For a sequence to be retained, a match of at least six nucleotides was required to both a V gene segment and a J gene segment. Rearrangements were called productive when the CDR3 lacked stop codons and stayed in frame with V and J; all others were non-productive. Following IMGT convention, CDR3 was defined as the stretch from the second conserved V-encoded cysteine up to the conserved J-encoded phenylalanine. The earlier analysis of about 590 of the donors excluded sequences that lacked an unambiguous match to a single V gene segment. In an earlier analysis of a few hundred of the donors, V segments were called functional above 56.7% productive rearrangements and were called segregating when the between-donor standard deviation exceeded 5%. To diagnose cytomegalovirus status from the catalog of TCR beta chain sequences, a statistical classification framework was built. In a later analysis, V and J genes were assigned by comparing TCR nucleotide sequences against IMGT/GENE-DB human TR gene sequences. The TCRdist pipeline was used in a later analysis to assign CDR3 sequences and most-parsimonious VDJ recombination scenarios. In a later analysis, each TCR beta chain was defined by its CDR3 amino acid sequence together with its V-gene family, and reads lacking a unique V-gene family were excluded. To address suspected cross-contamination and a sequencing artifact, a later analysis removed approximately 590 highly shared, low-generation-probability nucleotide sequences. For each public chain, a later analysis derived a clonal expansion index from normalized ranks of inferred template counts within each repertoire. In a later analysis, generation probabilities were computed with a VDJ recombination model fitted to out-of-frame rearrangements, and the resulting probabilities were checked against IGoR. Hypergeometric tests were used in a later analysis to score TCR-TCR, TCR-HLA and TCR-CMV co-occurrence, with a repertoire-size bias correction applied to the TCR pairs. False discovery rates were estimated in a later analysis by permuting HLA or CMV assignments 20 times. In a later analysis, co-occurring TCRs were grouped using DBSCAN, with TCRdist sequence similarity added in when clustering inside HLA-allele-positive subsets. For co-occurrence clustering, repertoires with fewer than 30,000 or more than 120,000 public chains were excluded, along with a handful of repertoires with anomalous nucleotide sharing. In TCRdb, the immuneACCESS table is reduced to in-frame sequences with V and J assigned. These tables do not hold every clone; where another copy was compared, an unresolved V gene accounts for under half, and the others remain unexplained. The DNA was the basis for D and trimming; V, J and clone size are from that table. The sample table records 200,000 to 250,000 clones; around 89% of these occur just once. In total, the top ten clones hold over 0.95% of the sample.

Turning to this clone: It lacks a known antigen. Base qualities are not recorded, but no much larger clone differs from it by a single base.

The cohort comprised fewer than 700 healthy bone marrow donors. Cohort members were all nominally healthy when sampled, although unrecorded immune exposures were likely present. The donor was CMV seronegative and was included in the group of a few hundred seronegative cohort members. A peripheral blood sample was collected from each donor, and TCR beta sequencing was performed on peripheral blood mononuclear cells. Genomic DNA extraction from the blood cell samples was performed with the Qiagen DNeasy Blood Extraction Kit. Sequenced material: PBMCs. The source is a woman aged 18-29 years in good health and CMV-seronegative. The rearrangement combines TRBV23-1 with TRBJ1-1; TRBD1 is a weak D gene call, 5 bases matching. TRBV23-1 is marked as an open reading frame, function uncertain. The DNA sequence is TGCGCCAGCAGTCGCCGGGGGGACACTGAAGCTTTCTTT. Translated, it reads CASSRRGDTEAFF.